This T cell receptor beta chain derives from a study of T cells after yellow fever vaccination. Study findings and constraints: Once the booster was given, most primary-vaccination clones reappeared, at around 95% for CD4 and approximately 88% for CD8. Researchers report a weaker secondary response that nonetheless peaked faster, day 5 versus 15. Abundant bulk-derived clonotypes could contaminate FACS-sorted repertoires.

This clonotype was observed many times. The antigen is unknown. This CDR3 has 15 residues. V lost 11 bases to trimming and J lost 2 bases, with 20 bases between them. TCRdb reprocessed the 5' RACE reads via MiXCR and lists one record per CDR3 protein. This sample carries around 65,000 distinct CDR3 sequences, around 6.2% of them seen once, and the ten largest clones take 2.2%. The source is a man between 18 and 29 years old who received the YFV17D yellow fever vaccine. The chain links TRBV12-3 or TRBV12-4 to TRBJ2-3; the D gene is possibly TRBD1 (8 bases). This specimen consisted of CD4+ T cells sorted from PBMCs, obtained about 2 weeks after the first yellow fever vaccination. CDR3 nucleotide sequence: TGTGCCCTTCGGCGGGGGACAGGCACCACAGATACGCAGTATTTT. This codes for CALRRGTGTTDTQYF.